These 11 T cell receptor beta chains share one sample of origin, sequenced in a study of CD8 T cells in Susac syndrome. With random hexamers, about 0.45 to 1 ug RNA was reverse transcribed. TCRdb reanalysed the immunoSEQ multiplex PCR reads using MiXCR and keeps one entry per CDR3 protein. There are 200,000 or so distinct CDR3 sequences in the sample; more than 90% occur only once, and 0.098% lies in the top ten. The sample consisted of CD4+ T cells from PBMCs. These receptors came from a human donor with Susac syndrome.

J is TRBJ2-7 and V is TRBV19; D possibly matches TRBD1 or TRBD2 (7 bases each). CDR1 is LNHDA and CDR2 is SQIVND in the germline V gene (reference sequence). V was pared by 8 bases and J by 2 bases, with 19 bases between. This CDR3 spans 15 amino acids. DNA of the CDR3: TGTGCCAGTTCCTCAGGGGGGGACGCAGCCTACGAGCAGTACTTC. Translated, it gives CASSSGGDAAYEQYF.

V and J are TRBV12-5 and TRBJ2-7; D is uncertain. The germline V gene encodes CDR1 LGHNT and CDR2 FRNRAP. Trimming cost V 2 bases and J 6 bases, with 11 bases left between them. CDR3 length: 13 residues. CDR3 amino acids: CASGLSNIREQYF. In DNA, the CDR3 is TGTGCTAGTGGTTTGTCTAACATCCGCGAGCAGTACTTC.

The chain carries TRBV12-3 or TRBV12-4 and TRBJ1-2, with D possibly matching TRBD1 (5 bases). V gave up 4 bases and J gave up 6 bases, with 12 bases separating them. The CDR3 contains 13 residues. The CDR3 DNA reads as TGTGCCAGCAGTTATGCAGGGTGGAATGGCTACACCTTC. This codes for CASSYAGWNGYTF.

The chain uses TRBV20-1 and TRBJ2-7, with D tentatively TRBD1 (6 bases). CDR3 length: 17 amino acids. V dropped 0 bases and J dropped 0 bases, with 18 bases sitting between them. Germline loops: CDR1 DFQATT, CDR2 SNEGSKA (reference sequence). CDR3 loop: CSARDSQGDISSYEQYF. In DNA, the CDR3 is TGCAGTGCTAGAGATTCTCAAGGGGACATAAGCTCCTACGAGCAGTACTTC.

This sequence joins TRBV7-9 and TRBJ2-3; perhaps TRBD1 as D (6 bases). Trimming shortened V by 3 bases and J by 2 bases, and 12 bases separated the two germline ends. This CDR3 has 15 amino acids. Germline assignment: CDR1 SEHNR and CDR2 FQNEAQ (reference sequence). CDR3 nucleotide sequence: TGTGCCAGCAGCTTGGAAACAGGGCTCACAGATACGCAGTATTTT. Translated: CASSLETGLTDTQYF.

The V call is TRBV29-1, the J call TRBJ2-3; 9 positions match TRBD2. Germline loops: CDR1 SQVTM, CDR2 ANQGSEA. The V segment lost 6 bases and the J segment 7 bases; nucleotides outside the gene matches: 5. The CDR3 contains 12 residues. The CDR3 region is CSVGTSRHTQYF. CDR3 nucleotide sequence: TGCAGCGTAGGGACTAGCAGGCATACGCAGTATTTT.

The V and J genes are TRBV20-1 and TRBJ2-1; TRBD2 matches 8 bases. The J segment lost 8 bases and the V segment lost 3 bases, leaving 9 bases of the junction unmatched. The germline V gene encodes CDR1 DFQATT and CDR2 SNEGSKA (reference sequence). This CDR3 contains 14 residues. CDR3 residues: CSASGGGELYEQFF. The DNA for the CDR3 is TGCAGTGCTAGCGGGGGGGGCGAGCTTTATGAGCAGTTCTTC.

This sequence joins TRBV10-3 and TRBJ2-1; D might be TRBD1 (5 bases). Germline lookup yields CDR1 ENHRY and CDR2 SYGVKD. This CDR3 region has 11 residues. V was shortened by 10 bases and J by 15 bases, with 19 bases between the two germline ends. CDR3 in DNA: TGTGCCACTATTCGACAGAGCCGAGGGTTCTTC. The encoded protein is CATIRQSRGFF.

The chain links TRBV29-1 to TRBJ2-1; 10 positions agree with TRBD2. Germline V lookup: CDR1 SQVTM, CDR2 ANQGSEA. The CDR3 totals 18 residues. V shed 4 bases and J 8 bases; nucleotides not matched to a gene: 20. The CDR3 region is CSVADTGEVQRGGYEQFF. DNA of the CDR3: TGCAGCGTTGCCGACACAGGAGAGGTACAGCGGGGGGGCTATGAGCAGTTCTTC.

The count of this clonotype is one. The chain combines TRBV29-1 with TRBJ1-3; possible D gene TRBD1, 5 bases. Trimming pared 5 bases from V and 2 bases from J, leaving 7 bases between. The CDR3 covers 12 residues. The germline V gene encodes CDR1 SQVTM and CDR2 ANQGSEA. CDR3 loop: CSVLRAGNTIYF. DNA of the CDR3: TGCAGCGTTCTCAGGGCTGGAAACACCATATATTTT.

This clonotype was detected only once. The V call is TRBV5-1, the J call TRBJ1-6; D call uncertain. Germline lookup yields CDR1 SGHRS and CDR2 YFSETQ. The CDR3 spans 14 residues. Trimming stripped 1 base from V and 7 bases from J, with 9 bases between. The DNA of the CDR3 is TGCGCCAGCAGCTTGACTTGGGGAAATTCACCCCTCCACTTT. Translating gives CASSLTWGNSPLHF.